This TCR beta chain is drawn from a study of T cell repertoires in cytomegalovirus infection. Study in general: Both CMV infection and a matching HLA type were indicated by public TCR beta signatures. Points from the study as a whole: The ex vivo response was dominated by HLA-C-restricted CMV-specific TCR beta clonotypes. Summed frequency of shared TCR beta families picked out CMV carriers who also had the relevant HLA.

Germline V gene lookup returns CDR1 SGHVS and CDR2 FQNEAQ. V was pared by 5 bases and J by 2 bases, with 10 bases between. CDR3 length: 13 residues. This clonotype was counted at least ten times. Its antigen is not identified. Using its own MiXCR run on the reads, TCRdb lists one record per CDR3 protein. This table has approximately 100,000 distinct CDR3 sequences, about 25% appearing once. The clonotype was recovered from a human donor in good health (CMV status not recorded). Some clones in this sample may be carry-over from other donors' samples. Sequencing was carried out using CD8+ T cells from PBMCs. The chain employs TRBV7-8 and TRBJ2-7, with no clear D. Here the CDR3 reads CASSPYNPYEQYF. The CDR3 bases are TGTGCCAGCAGCCCGTACAACCCCTACGAGCAGTACTTC.